A selection of T cell receptor beta chains follows, all from one sample in a study of cytomegalovirus exposure and HLA in healthy donors. This table comes from immunoSEQ multiplex PCR, and its TCRdb copy is limited to in-frame clones, with some not included. Of over 150,000 clones listed, approximately 77% are singletons. Sequenced sample: PBMCs. Receptors originate from a male donor in good health and CMV-seropositive. The CDR3 runs from the conserved cysteine through the conserved F or W. A D gene is named only where the DNA matches it firmly. Expanded clones get a size class; other rows say once, few or many, or leave the size out.

TRBD1,TRBV4-1,TRBJ2-7,.,TGCGCCAGCAGCCAGGCCCCGGGACAGGGTATCTACGAGCAGTACTTC,CASSQAPGQGIYEQYF
.,TRBV2,TRBJ1-5,few,TGTGCCAGCAGTGCGAACAGGGACAACCAGCCCCAGCATTTT,CASSANRDNQPQHF
TRBD1,TRBV14,TRBJ1-2,.,TGTGCCAGCAGCCGGGACAGTGCCTATGGCTACACCTTC,CASSRDSAYGYTF
TRBD1,TRBV9,TRBJ1-2,.,TGTGCCAGCAGCGTAAGGGACAGTAACTATGGCTACACCTTC,CASSVRDSNYGYTF
.,TRBV7-6,TRBJ2-4,.,TGTGCCAGCAGCTTAGACGGAGAAAACATTCAGTACTTC,CASSLDGENIQYF
TRBD2,TRBV6-1,TRBJ2-7,few,TGTGCCAGCAGTATAGCGGGGGGCTACGAGCAGTACTTC,CASSIAGGYEQYF
.,TRBV30,TRBJ2-3,.,TGTGCCTGGCTCGGGGGGCCGGATCAGTATTTT,CAWLGGPDQYF
TRBD1,TRBV9,TRBJ1-6,.,TGTGCCAGCAGCGTAGATGACAGGGTACGGTCACCCCTCCACTTT,CASSVDDRVRSPLHF
.,TRBV5-4,TRBJ1-2,.,TGTGCCAGCAGCTTGGCCCCTGGACTGCACTGGGCGTATGGCTACACCTTC,CASSLAPGLHWAYGYTF
TRBD1,TRBV9,TRBJ2-2,.,TGTGCCAGCAGCTTTATTCCGGGACAGGGGGCGGGCACCGGGGAGCTGTTTTTT,CASSFIPGQGAGTGELFF
TRBD1,TRBV4-3,TRBJ1-3,.,TGCGCCAGCAGCCAAGGCGGACAGGGGGTACGCGACTCTGGAAACACCATATATTTT,CASSQGGQGVRDSGNTIYF